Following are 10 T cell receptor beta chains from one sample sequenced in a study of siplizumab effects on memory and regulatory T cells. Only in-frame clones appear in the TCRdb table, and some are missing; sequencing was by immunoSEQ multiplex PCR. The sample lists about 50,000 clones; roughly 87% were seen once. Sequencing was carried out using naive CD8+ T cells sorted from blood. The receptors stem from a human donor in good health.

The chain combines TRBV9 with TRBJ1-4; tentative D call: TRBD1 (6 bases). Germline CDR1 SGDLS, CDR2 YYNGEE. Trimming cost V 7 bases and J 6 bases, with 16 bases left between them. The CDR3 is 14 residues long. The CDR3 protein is CASGISPGDEKLFF. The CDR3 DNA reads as TGTGCCAGCGGCATAAGTCCAGGGGATGAAAAACTGTTTTTT.

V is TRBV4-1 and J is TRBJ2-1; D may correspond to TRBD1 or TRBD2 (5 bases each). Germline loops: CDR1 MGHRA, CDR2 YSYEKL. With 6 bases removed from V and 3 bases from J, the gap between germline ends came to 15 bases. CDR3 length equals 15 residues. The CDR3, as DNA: TGCGCCAGCAGTCTGGGACCAGCCGGCTACAATGAGCAGTTCTTC. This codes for CASSLGPAGYNEQFF.

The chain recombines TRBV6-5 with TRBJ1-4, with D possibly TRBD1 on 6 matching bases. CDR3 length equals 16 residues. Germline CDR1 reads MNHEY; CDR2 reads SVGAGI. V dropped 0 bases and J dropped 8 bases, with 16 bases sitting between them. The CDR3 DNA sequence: TGTGCCAGCAGTTACTCGCCACGGGACACTGGGGAAAAACTGTTTTTT. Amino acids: CASSYSPRDTGEKLFF.

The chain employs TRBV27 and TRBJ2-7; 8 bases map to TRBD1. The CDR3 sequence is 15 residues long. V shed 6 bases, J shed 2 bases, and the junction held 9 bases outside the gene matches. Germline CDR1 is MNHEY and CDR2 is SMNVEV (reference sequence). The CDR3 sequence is CASRPSTGVTYEQYF. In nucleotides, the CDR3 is TGTGCCAGCAGACCTTCGACAGGGGTAACCTACGAGCAGTACTTC.

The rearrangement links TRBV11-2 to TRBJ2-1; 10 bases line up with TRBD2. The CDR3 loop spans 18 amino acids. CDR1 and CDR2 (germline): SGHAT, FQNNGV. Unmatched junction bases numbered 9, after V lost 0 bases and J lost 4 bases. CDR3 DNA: TGTGCCAGCAGCTTAGAAGTTTGGCTAGCGGGAGCTTACAATGAGCAGTTCTTC. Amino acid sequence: CASSLEVWLAGAYNEQFF.

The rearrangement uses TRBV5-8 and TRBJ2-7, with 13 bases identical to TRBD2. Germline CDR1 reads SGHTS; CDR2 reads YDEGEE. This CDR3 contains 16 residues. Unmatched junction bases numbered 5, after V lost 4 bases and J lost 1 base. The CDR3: CASSAETSGRSYEQYF. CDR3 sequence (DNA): TGTGCCAGCAGCGCCGAGACTAGCGGGAGGTCCTACGAGCAGTACTTC.

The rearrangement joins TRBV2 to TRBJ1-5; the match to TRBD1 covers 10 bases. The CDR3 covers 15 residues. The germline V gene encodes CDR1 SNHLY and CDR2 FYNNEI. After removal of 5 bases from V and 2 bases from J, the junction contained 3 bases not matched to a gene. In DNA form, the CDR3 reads TGTGCCAGCAGTACCGGGACAGGGGGCAATCAGCCCCAGCATTTT. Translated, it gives CASSTGTGGNQPQHF. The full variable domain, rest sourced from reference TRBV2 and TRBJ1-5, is EPEVTQTPSHQVTQMGQEVILRCVPISNHLYFYWYRQILGQKVEFLVSFYNNEISEKSEIFDDQFSVERPDGSNFTLKIRSTKLEDSAMYFCASSTGTGGNQPQHFGDGTRLSIL.

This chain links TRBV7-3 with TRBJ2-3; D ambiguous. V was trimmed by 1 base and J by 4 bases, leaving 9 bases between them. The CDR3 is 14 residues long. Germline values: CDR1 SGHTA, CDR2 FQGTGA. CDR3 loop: CASSLNPPADTQYF. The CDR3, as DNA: TGTGCCAGCAGCTTAAACCCCCCCGCAGATACGCAGTATTTT.

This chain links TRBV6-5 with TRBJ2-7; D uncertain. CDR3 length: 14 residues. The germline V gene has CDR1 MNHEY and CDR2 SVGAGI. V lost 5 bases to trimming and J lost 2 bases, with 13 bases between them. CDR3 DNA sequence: TGTGCCAGCAGTCACAGACTGCCAACCTACGAGCAGTACTTC. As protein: CASSHRLPTYEQYF.

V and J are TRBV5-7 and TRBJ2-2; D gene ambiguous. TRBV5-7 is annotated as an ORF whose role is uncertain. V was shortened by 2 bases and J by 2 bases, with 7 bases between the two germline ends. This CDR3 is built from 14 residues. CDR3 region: CASSFWRNTGELFF. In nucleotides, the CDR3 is TGTGCCAGCAGCTTTTGGAGAAACACCGGGGAGCTGTTTTTT.